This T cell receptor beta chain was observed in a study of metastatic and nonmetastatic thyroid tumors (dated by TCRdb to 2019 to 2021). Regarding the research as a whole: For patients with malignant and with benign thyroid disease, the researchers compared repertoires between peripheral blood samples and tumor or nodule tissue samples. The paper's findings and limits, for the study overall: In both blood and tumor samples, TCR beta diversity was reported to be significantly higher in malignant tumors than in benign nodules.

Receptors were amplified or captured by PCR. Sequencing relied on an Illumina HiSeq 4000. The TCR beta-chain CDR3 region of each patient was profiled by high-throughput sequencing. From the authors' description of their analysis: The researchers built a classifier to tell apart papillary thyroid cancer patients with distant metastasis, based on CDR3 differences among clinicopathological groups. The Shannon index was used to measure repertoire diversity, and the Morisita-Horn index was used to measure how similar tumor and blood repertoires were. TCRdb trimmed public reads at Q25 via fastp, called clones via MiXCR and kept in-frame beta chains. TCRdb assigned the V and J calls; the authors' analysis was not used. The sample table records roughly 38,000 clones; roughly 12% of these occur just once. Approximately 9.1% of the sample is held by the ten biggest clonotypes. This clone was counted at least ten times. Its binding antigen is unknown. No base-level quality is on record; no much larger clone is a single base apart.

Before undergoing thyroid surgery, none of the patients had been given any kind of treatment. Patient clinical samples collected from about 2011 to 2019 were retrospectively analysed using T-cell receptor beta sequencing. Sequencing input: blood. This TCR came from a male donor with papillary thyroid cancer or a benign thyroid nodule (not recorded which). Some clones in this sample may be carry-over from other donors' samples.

The DNA sequence reads TGTGCCAGCAGCCCGAATAGCAATCAGCCCCAGCATTTT. Its translation is CASSPNSNQPQHF. The chain joins TRBV7-9 to TRBJ1-5; no D gene call is confident. CDR1 and CDR2 are read off the germline V gene (reference sequence) as SEHNR and FQNEAQ. The CDR3 sequence holds 13 residues, the cysteine and phenylalanine included. Left in the record is the CDR3 DNA by itself, 39 bases read in frame from the first base. Trimming at the junction amounts to 5 bases on V and 0 bases on J, and the germline ends lie 5 bases apart.